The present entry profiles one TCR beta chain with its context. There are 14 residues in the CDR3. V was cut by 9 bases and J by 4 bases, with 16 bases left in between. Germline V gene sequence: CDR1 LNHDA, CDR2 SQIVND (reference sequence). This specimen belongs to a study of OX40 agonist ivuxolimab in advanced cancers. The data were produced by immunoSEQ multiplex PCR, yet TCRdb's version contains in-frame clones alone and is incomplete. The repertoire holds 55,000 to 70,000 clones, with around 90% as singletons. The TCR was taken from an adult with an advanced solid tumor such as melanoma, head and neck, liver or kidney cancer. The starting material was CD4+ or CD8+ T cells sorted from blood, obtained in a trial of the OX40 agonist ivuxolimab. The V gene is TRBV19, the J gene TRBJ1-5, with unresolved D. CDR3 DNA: TGTGCCAGCACCAGAGGGAATCTAAATCAGCCCCAGCATTTT. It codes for CASTRGNLNQPQHF.